One and the same sample provided the 21 T cell receptor beta chains below, sequenced in a study of blood T cell repertoires in COVID-19. Method: immunoSEQ multiplex PCR; TCRdb's copy keeps in-frame clones and lacks some. This table has 200,000 to 250,000 clones, more than 85% appearing once. The specimen was peripheral blood. The receptors here all came from an older woman with active or convalescent COVID-19.

The chain has TRBV18 and TRBJ2-7; 7 bases line up with TRBD1. V shed 2 bases and J 2 bases; nucleotides not matched to a gene: 6. CDR3 size: 15 residues. Per germline, CDR1 KGHSH and CDR2 LQKENI. CDR3 nucleotide sequence: TGTGCCAGCTCACCAAGAGGGGGCTCGACCTACGAGCAGTACTTC. Amino acids: CASSPRGGSTYEQYF. The variable domain in full, completed from reference TRBV18 and TRBJ2-7, reads NAGVMQNPRHLVRRRGQEARLRCSPMKGHSHVYWYRQLPEEGLKFMVYLQKENIIDESGMPKERFSAEFPKEGPSILRIQQVVRGDSAAYFCASSPRGGSTYEQYFGPGTRLTVT.

This rearrangement joins TRBV15 to TRBJ1-2, with TRBD1 as a possible D gene (5 bases). Looked up from germline, CDR1 is LNHNV and CDR2 is YYDKDF (reference sequence). Trimming removed 1 base from V and 3 bases from J, with 9 bases in between. The CDR3 extends over 14 amino acids. DNA for the CDR3: TGTGCCACCAGCAGAGCCACGGGGGACTATGGCTACACCTTC. This translates into CATSRATGDYGYTF.

On this clone: The sample has other DNA sequences that encode this CDR3 too. The rearrangement uses TRBV4-1 and TRBJ1-5; perhaps TRBD1 as D (6 bases). The length of the CDR3 is 14 residues. Germline values: CDR1 MGHRA, CDR2 YSYEKL. Trimming stripped 4 bases from V and 2 bases from J, with 9 bases between. CDR3 sequence reads: CASSPRQGNQPQHF. Here the CDR3 DNA reads TGCGCCAGCAGCCCGCGACAGGGCAATCAGCCCCAGCATTTT.

The chain recombines TRBV3-1 (or the pseudogene TRBV3-2) with TRBJ1-6; TRBD1 matches at 12 bases. This CDR3 has 18 amino acids. Germline trimming cut 4 bases from V and 7 bases from J; bases unmatched to any gene: 11. Germline CDR1 is LGHDT and CDR2 is YNNKEL (reference sequence). CDR3 sequence (DNA): TGTGCCAGCAGCCCGGAAGGGACAGGGGGCTTCTGGAATTCACCCCTCCACTTT. Encoded protein: CASSPEGTGGFWNSPLHF.

The rearrangement links TRBV29-1 to TRBJ1-1; TRBD1 aligns across 9 bases. V lost 4 bases and J lost 6; bases outside the gene matches: 6. Germline CDR1 is SQVTM and CDR2 is ANQGSEA. The CDR3 has 13 amino acids. The CDR3 DNA reads TGCAGCGTTGGGACAGGGGCTAGGTCTGAAGCTTTCTTT. Its protein is CSVGTGARSEAFF.

This rearrangement joins TRBV7-3 to TRBJ1-4; 7 bases map to TRBD1. Looked up from germline, CDR1 is SGHTA and CDR2 is FQGTGA. This CDR3 is 15 amino acids long. Unmatched junction bases numbered 5, after V lost 2 bases and J lost 5 bases. CDR3 DNA sequence: TGTGCCAGCAGCTTAGGGGGGACAGAGAATGAAAAACTGTTTTTT. It translates to CASSLGGTENEKLFF.

The gene calls are TRBV18 and TRBJ1-3, with 9 bases that match TRBD1. This CDR3 has 17 amino acids. V shed 3 bases, J shed 6 bases, and the junction held 12 bases outside the gene matches. Germline CDR1 reads KGHSH; CDR2 reads LQKENI. The CDR3 DNA reads as TGTGCCAGCTCACCGTGGGGAACGGGACAGGGAGAAAACACCATATATTTT. Translation: CASSPWGTGQGENTIYF. Combining the CDR3 with reference TRBV18 and TRBJ1-3 gives the whole variable domain NAGVMQNPRHLVRRRGQEARLRCSPMKGHSHVYWYRQLPEEGLKFMVYLQKENIIDESGMPKERFSAEFPKEGPSILRIQQVVRGDSAAYFCASSPWGTGQGENTIYFGEGSWLTVV.

J is TRBJ2-5 and V is TRBV24-1, with D possibly TRBD1 on 5 matching bases. The CDR3 loop spans 15 amino acids. Germline CDR1 and CDR2: KGHDR and SFDVKD. V shed 7 bases and J shed 3 bases, with 17 bases lying between them. The CDR3 here is CATSGVQGKEETQYF. For the CDR3, the DNA is TGTGCCACCAGCGGAGTTCAGGGTAAGGAAGAGACCCAGTACTTC.

The J gene is TRBJ1-2, the V gene TRBV6-5, with TRBD1 as a possible D gene (5 bases). CDR3 size: 14 residues. In germline, CDR1 is MNHEY, CDR2 SVGAGI. Trimming stripped 5 bases from V and 5 bases from J, with 15 bases between. CDR3 in DNA: TGTGCCAGCAGTCCCACGGGCGGGGGATATGGCTACACCTTC. Residues: CASSPTGGGYGYTF.

This sequence joins TRBV10-3 and TRBJ2-7; 7 positions agree with TRBD1. Trimming cost V 4 bases and J 3 bases; bases outside gene matches: 9. The CDR3 is made up of 15 amino acids. From germline, CDR1 is ENHRY and CDR2 SYGVKD. CDR3 in DNA: TGTGCCATCAGTGTCGGAACAGGGGACAGCTACGAGCAGTACTTC. Encoded protein: CAISVGTGDSYEQYF.

The chain uses TRBV24-1 and TRBJ2-3; 11 bases are a match to TRBD2. The germline CDR1 and CDR2 sequences are KGHDR and SFDVKD. V was pared by 3 bases and J by 4 bases, with 5 bases of the junction left unmatched. The CDR3 runs to 16 residues. In DNA form, the CDR3 reads TGTGCCACCAGTGATCCGACTAGCGGGGTTTCAGATACGCAGTATTTT. Its protein product is CATSDPTSGVSDTQYF.

The chain combines TRBV10-3 with TRBJ1-6; D is possibly TRBD1 (6 bases). Germline lookup yields CDR1 ENHRY and CDR2 SYGVKD. CDR3 length: 12 residues. V gave up 9 bases and J gave up 9 bases, with 12 bases separating them. DNA for the CDR3: TGTGCCATTCGGAACAGGGCTTCACCCCTCCACTTT. Translation gives CAIRNRASPLHF.

The CDR3 protein is CASSSQGAATDTQYF. CDR3 coding DNA: TGCGCCAGCAGCTCTCAGGGGGCGGCCACAGATACGCAGTATTTT. The chain employs TRBV5-1 and TRBJ2-3; TRBD1 aligns across 8 bases. CDR3 length: 15 residues. J was trimmed by 2 bases and V by 3 bases; bases with no gene match: 5. CDR1 SGHRS and CDR2 YFSETQ come from the germline V gene.

This chain connects TRBV11-3 to TRBJ2-5; the D gene is possibly TRBD1 (7 bases). V was trimmed by 3 bases and J by 5 bases, leaving 10 bases between them. Germline V gene data show CDR1 as SGHNT and CDR2 as YENEEA. This CDR3 has 13 residues. Here the CDR3 DNA reads TGTGCCAGCAGCTTGACAGGGAGGGAGACCCAGTACTTC. Its translation: CASSLTGRETQYF.

In DNA, the CDR3 is TGTGCCACCAGTGATTTCACAGCCCTTTATGGCTACACCTTC. Translated, it gives CATSDFTALYGYTF. V gene TRBV24-1 combines with J gene TRBJ1-2; no definite D call. The germline V and J ends were trimmed by 1 base and 5 bases, with 10 bases remaining between them. The germline V gene has CDR1 KGHDR and CDR2 SFDVKD. The CDR3 runs to 14 residues.

This chain links TRBV4-3 with TRBJ1-2; a weak D match, TRBD1 (5 bases). The CDR3 totals 15 residues. Trimming pared 0 bases from V and 5 bases from J, leaving 13 bases between. Looked up from germline, CDR1 is LGHNA and CDR2 is YSLEER. In DNA, the CDR3 is TGCGCCAGCAGCCAAGATTTATTAGGGGTGTATGGCTACACCTTC. Translation: CASSQDLLGVYGYTF.

The chain carries TRBV6-5 and TRBJ2-3, with TRBD1 as a possible D gene (6 bases). The germline V and J ends were trimmed by 2 bases and 6 bases, with 15 bases remaining between them. This CDR3 spans 15 amino acids. The germline V gene has CDR1 MNHEY and CDR2 SVGAGI. The CDR3 spells CASSYRLDRGDTQYF. In DNA, the CDR3 is TGTGCCAGCAGTTACAGGTTGGACAGAGGGGATACGCAGTATTTT.

The rearrangement joins TRBV6-2 or TRBV6-3 to TRBJ1-2; maybe TRBD1 (5 bases). The CDR3 loop spans 15 amino acids. Germline V gives CDR1 MNHEY, CDR2 SVGEGT. V was cut by 2 bases and J by 4 bases, with 14 bases left in between. The CDR3 loop reads CASSYDGGLGYGYTF. The CDR3 nucleotides read TGTGCCAGCAGTTACGACGGGGGGTTAGGCTATGGCTACACCTTC.

The rearrangement uses TRBV6-5 and TRBJ1-6; 8 nucleotides line up with TRBD1. The CDR3 has 16 amino acids. Germline trimming cut 2 bases from V and 8 bases from J; bases unmatched to any gene: 8. CDR1 is MNHEY and CDR2 is SVGAGI in the germline V gene. The CDR3 DNA reads TGTGCCAGCAGTTACGCGGCAGGACAGGGATATTCACCCCTCCACTTT. Amino acid sequence: CASSYAAGQGYSPLHF.

This chain links TRBV19 with TRBJ1-2; 8 bases map to TRBD1. The CDR3 runs 14 residues. Germline lookup yields CDR1 LNHDA and CDR2 SQIVND (reference sequence). With V trimmed by 2 bases and J by 8 bases, 7 bases remained unmatched. CDR3 in DNA: TGTGCCAGTAGTATAATAAGGACAGGGACCGGCTACACCTTC. It translates to CASSIIRTGTGYTF. Together with reference TRBV19 and TRBJ1-2, the CDR3 gives the full variable domain: DGGITQSPKYLFRKEGQNVTLSCEQNLNHDAMYWYRQDPGQGLRLIYYSQIVNDFQKGDIAEGYSVSREKKESFPLTVTSAQKNPTAFYLCASSIIRTGTGYTFGSGTRLTVV.

This clone was observed a few times. CDR3 sequence: CASSRGPSYEQYF. In DNA form, the CDR3 reads TGTGCCAGCTCGCGGGGGCCCTCCTACGAGCAGTACTTC. The chain recombines TRBV6-5 with TRBJ2-7; D is perhaps TRBD2 (7 bases). Deletions cut 8 bases from V and 0 bases from J, with 11 bases between. This CDR3 region has 13 residues. The germline V gene encodes CDR1 MNHEY and CDR2 SVGAGI.